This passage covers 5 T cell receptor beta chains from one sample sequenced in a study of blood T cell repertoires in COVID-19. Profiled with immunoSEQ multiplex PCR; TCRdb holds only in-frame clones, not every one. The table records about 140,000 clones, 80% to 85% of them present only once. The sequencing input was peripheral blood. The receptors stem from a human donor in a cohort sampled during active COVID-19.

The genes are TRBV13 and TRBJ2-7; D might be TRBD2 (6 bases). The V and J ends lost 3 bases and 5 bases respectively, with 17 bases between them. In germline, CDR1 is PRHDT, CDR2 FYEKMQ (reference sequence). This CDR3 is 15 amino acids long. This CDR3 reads CASSFRDSSFNEQYF. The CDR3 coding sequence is TGTGCCAGCAGCTTTAGGGACTCTAGCTTTAACGAGCAGTACTTC.

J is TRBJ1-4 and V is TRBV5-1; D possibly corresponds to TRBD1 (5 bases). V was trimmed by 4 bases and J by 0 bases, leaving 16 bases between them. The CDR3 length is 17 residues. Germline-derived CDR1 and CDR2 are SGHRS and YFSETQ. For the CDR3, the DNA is TGCGCCAGCAGCATTGGACACGATCCGCCAACTAATGAAAAACTGTTTTTT. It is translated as CASSIGHDPPTNEKLFF. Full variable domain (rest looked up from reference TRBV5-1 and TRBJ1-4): KAGVTQTPRYLIKTRGQQVTLSCSPISGHRSVSWYQQTPGQGLQFLFEYFSETQRNKGNFPGRFSGRQFSNSRSEMNVSTLELGDSALYLCASSIGHDPPTNEKLFFGSGTQLSVL.

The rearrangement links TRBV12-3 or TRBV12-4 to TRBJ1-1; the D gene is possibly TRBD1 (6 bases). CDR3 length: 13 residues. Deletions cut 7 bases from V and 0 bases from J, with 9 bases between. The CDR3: CASNGQMNTEAFF. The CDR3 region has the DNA TGTGCCAGCAACGGACAGATGAACACTGAAGCTTTCTTT.

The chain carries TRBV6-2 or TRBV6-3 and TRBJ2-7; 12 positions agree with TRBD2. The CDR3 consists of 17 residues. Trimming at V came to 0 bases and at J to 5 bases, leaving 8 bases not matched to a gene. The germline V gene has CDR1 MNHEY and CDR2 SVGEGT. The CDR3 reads CASSYSRASGRAHEQYF. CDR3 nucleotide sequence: TGTGCCAGCAGTTACTCGCGGGCTAGCGGGAGGGCCCACGAGCAGTACTTC.

Here the CDR3 reads CASSPRIAGIYEQYF. CDR3 coding DNA: TGCGCCAGCAGCCCCCGGATCGCGGGGATATACGAGCAGTACTTC. The chain has TRBV5-1 and TRBJ2-7; maybe TRBD2 (6 bases). Germline CDR1 is SGHRS and CDR2 is YFSETQ. This CDR3 region has 15 residues. V shed 4 bases and J shed 4 bases, with 18 bases lying between them.